This note documents a single TCR beta chain sequence. Its target is not known. This record comes from a study of T cells in localized non-small cell lung cancer. Findings and limits, study-wide: Of the tissues analyzed, uninvolved adjacent lung showed maximal T cell clonality, greater than tumor. Prolonged overall survival went with higher T cell density in the blood.

Assay: immunoSEQ multiplex PCR; the TCRdb copy retains only in-frame clones and omits some. This table holds tens of thousands of clones, over 80% found once. V gave up 5 bases and J gave up 4 bases; unmatched junction bases: 9. Germline V gene lookup returns CDR1 MDHEN and CDR2 SYDVKM. CDR3 size: 15 residues. This receptor was taken from a woman aged 40-70 years with stage I lung adenocarcinoma. The chain uses TRBV28 and TRBJ2-7; 9 positions agree with TRBD1. The sequences come from peripheral blood, collected before any cancer treatment. CDR3 nucleotides: TGTGCCAGCAGTCCTTCCGGGACAGGGAGGTACGAGCAGTACTTC. Protein sequence: CASSPSGTGRYEQYF.